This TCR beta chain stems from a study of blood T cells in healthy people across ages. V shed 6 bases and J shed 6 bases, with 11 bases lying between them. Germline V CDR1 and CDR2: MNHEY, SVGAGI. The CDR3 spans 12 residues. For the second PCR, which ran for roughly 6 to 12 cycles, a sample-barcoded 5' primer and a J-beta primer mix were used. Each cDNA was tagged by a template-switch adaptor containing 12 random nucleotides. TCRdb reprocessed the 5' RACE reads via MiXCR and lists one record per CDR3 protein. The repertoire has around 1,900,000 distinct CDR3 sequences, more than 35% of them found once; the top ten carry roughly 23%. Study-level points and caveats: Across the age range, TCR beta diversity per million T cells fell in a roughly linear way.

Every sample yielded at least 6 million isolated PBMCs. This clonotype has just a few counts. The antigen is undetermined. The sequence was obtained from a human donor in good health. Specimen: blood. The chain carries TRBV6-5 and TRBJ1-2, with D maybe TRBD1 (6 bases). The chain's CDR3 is CASRGTHHGYTF. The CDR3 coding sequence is TGTGCCAGCAGGGGGACACATCATGGCTACACCTTC.